This T cell receptor beta chain came from a study of radiation and T cells in renal cell carcinoma. Repertoires were generated with immunoSEQ multiplex PCR, while TCRdb's copy carries only in-frame clones and drops some. The profile shows around 100,000 clones, 84% of them singletons. As to time point: blood 4 weeks post-SBRT, at nephrectomy. Documented treatment: 15 Gy SBRT to primary tumor, nephrectomy 4 weeks later. The receptor was derived from a man in his 60s with renal cell carcinoma. Specimen: blood, collected from a patient whose treatment included radiotherapy and nephrectomy.

CDR3 loop: CATSRGGTDEKLFF. The CDR3 nucleotides are TGTGCCACCAGCAGGGGGGGGACAGATGAAAAACTGTTTTTT. This chain connects TRBV15 to TRBJ1-4; 7 nucleotides align to TRBD1. The V gene's germline CDR1 is LNHNV and CDR2 YYDKDF (reference sequence). CDR3 length equals 14 residues. V trimming: 3 bases; J trimming: 6 bases; junction bases outside the gene matches: 4.